Following are 19 T cell receptor beta chains from one sample sequenced in a study of OX40 agonist ivuxolimab in advanced cancers. Using immunoSEQ multiplex PCR, the repertoire was profiled, and TCRdb retains in-frame clones only, with some absent. The table shows tens of thousands of clones, with around 84% occurring only once. The sample in question was CD4+ or CD8+ T cells sorted from blood, obtained in a trial of the OX40 agonist ivuxolimab. The receptors originated from an adult with an advanced solid tumor such as melanoma, head and neck, liver or kidney cancer.

The chain links TRBV6-1 to TRBJ2-6, with unresolved D. Trimming removed 5 bases from V and 3 bases from J, with 8 bases in between. Germline lookup yields CDR1 MNHNS and CDR2 SASEGT. The CDR3 totals 14 residues. The CDR3 nucleotides are TGTGCCAGCAGTCGTGGGTTTGGGGCCAACGTCCTGACTTTC. Protein sequence: CASSRGFGANVLTF.

The V gene is TRBV28, the J gene TRBJ2-7; D uncertain. This CDR3 contains 11 residues. CDR1 MDHEN and CDR2 SYDVKM come from the germline V gene. V was pared by 5 bases and J by 6 bases, with 8 bases between. The CDR3 nucleotides read TGTGCCAGCAGTCCGCTCCGCGAGCAGTACTTC. This translates into CASSPLREQYF.

V gene TRBV28 combines with J gene TRBJ2-7, with a possible D match to TRBD2 (7 bases). V was trimmed by 1 base and J by 4 bases, leaving 14 bases between them. Germline lookup yields CDR1 MDHEN and CDR2 SYDVKM. The CDR3 extends over 15 amino acids. Here the CDR3 DNA reads TGTGCCAGCAGTTTATTGCCAGGGAGGGGGTACGAGCAGTACTTC. Translation gives CASSLLPGRGYEQYF. Drawing the rest from reference TRBV28 and TRBJ2-7, the complete variable domain is DVKVTQSSRYLVKRTGEKVFLECVQDMDHENMFWYRQDPGLGLRLIYFSYDVKMKEKGDIPEGYSVSREKKERFSLILESASTNQTSMYLCASSLLPGRGYEQYFGPGTRLTVT.

This sequence joins TRBV5-1 and TRBJ2-5, with 7 bases lining up with TRBD2. Per germline, CDR1 SGHRS and CDR2 YFSETQ. CDR3 length equals 15 residues. Germline trimming cut 0 bases from V and 5 bases from J; bases unmatched to any gene: 7. CDR3 loop: CASSLDSGRWETQYF. CDR3 sequence (DNA): TGCGCCAGCAGCTTGGATTCCGGGAGGTGGGAGACCCAGTACTTC.

V and J are TRBV5-1 and TRBJ2-3, with D perhaps assigned TRBD1 or TRBD2 (6 bases each). V gave up 1 base and J gave up 1 base, with 13 bases separating them. This CDR3 is 16 amino acids long. Germline V CDR1 and CDR2: SGHRS, YFSETQ. Here the CDR3 DNA reads TGCGCCAGCAGCTTGAAAGGGGGGAGTCGCACAGATACGCAGTATTTT. Amino acids: CASSLKGGSRTDTQYF.

This sequence joins TRBV29-1 and TRBJ2-1, with D perhaps TRBD1 (6 bases). There are 15 residues in the CDR3. V was pared by 1 base and J by 7 bases, with 17 bases between. The germline V gene has CDR1 SQVTM and CDR2 ANQGSEA. CDR3 sequence: CSVEATDRSMNEQFF. CDR3 nucleotide sequence: TGCAGCGTTGAAGCGACTGACAGGTCTATGAATGAGCAGTTCTTC.

CDR3 amino acids: CASGYTGGLYGYTF. The DNA for the CDR3 is TGTGCCAGCGGGTATACAGGGGGCCTCTATGGCTACACCTTC. This chain connects TRBV6-5 to TRBJ1-2; 9 bases match TRBD1. Unmatched junction bases numbered 8, after V lost 8 bases and J lost 4 bases. The CDR3 runs 14 residues. Germline lookup yields CDR1 MNHEY and CDR2 SVGAGI.

This chain joins TRBV5-4 and TRBJ2-1; 9 bases align to TRBD2. This CDR3 is 15 amino acids long. V shed 4 bases, J shed 5 bases, and the junction held 7 bases outside the gene matches. Germline values: CDR1 SGHNT, CDR2 YYREEE (reference sequence). The DNA for the CDR3 is TGTGCCAGCAGCCGTAGCGGGAGTGAACACAATGAGCAGTTCTTC. Translating it yields CASSRSGSEHNEQFF.

The chain links TRBV29-1 to TRBJ2-7; D is unresolved. Germline CDR1 and CDR2: SQVTM and ANQGSEA. This CDR3 contains 11 residues. Between the trimmed V and J ends, which lost 6 bases and 3 bases, there was a span of 9 bases. In DNA form, the CDR3 reads TGCAGCGTCGAACGCGGCTACGAGCAGTACTTC. Amino acid sequence: CSVERGYEQYF.

The V and J genes are TRBV11-2 and TRBJ1-4; D not certain. The CDR3 has 12 residues. Trimming pared 4 bases from V and 7 bases from J, leaving 7 bases between. Germline loops: CDR1 SGHAT, CDR2 FQNNGV. In DNA, the CDR3 is TGTGCCAGCAGCTGGGAGGGTGAAAAACTGTTTTTT. Protein product: CASSWEGEKLFF.

The chain couples TRBV27 to TRBJ2-3; TRBD2 is a possible D gene (5 bases). This CDR3 region has 15 residues. Germline values: CDR1 MNHEY, CDR2 SMNVEV (reference sequence). The ends were cut back, 5 bases at V and 2 bases at J, with 14 bases in the middle. The CDR3, as DNA: TGTGCCAGCAGTCTAACGGACTGGTCCACAGATACGCAGTATTTT. Its protein product is CASSLTDWSTDTQYF.

The chain carries TRBV7-2 and TRBJ2-3, with 8 bases identical to TRBD2. The CDR3 runs 18 residues. The germline gives CDR1 SGHTA, CDR2 FQGNSA. V was clipped by 2 bases and J by 0 bases; unmatched bases: 10. The CDR3 spells CASSLSGGDILSTDTQYF. The CDR3 DNA reads as TGTGCCAGCAGCTTAAGCGGGGGCGATATACTTAGCACAGATACGCAGTATTTT.

CDR3 in amino acids: CASSGENTEAFF. CDR3 bases: TGTGCCAGCAGCGGGGAAAACACTGAAGCTTTCTTT. The chain has TRBV7-9 and TRBJ1-1; D is unclear. CDR1 is SEHNR and CDR2 is FQNEAQ in the germline V gene (reference sequence). V lost 5 bases and J lost 2, with 6 bases in between. CDR3 size: 12 residues.

V and J are TRBV7-9 and TRBJ2-7; D is possibly TRBD1 (5 bases). The CDR3 spans 12 residues. Germline loops: CDR1 SEHNR, CDR2 FQNEAQ (reference sequence). Trimming took 1 base from V and 7 from J, leaving 8 bases between them. CDR3 loop: CASSLVGVEQYF. The CDR3 coding sequence is TGTGCCAGCAGCTTAGTAGGGGTGGAGCAGTACTTC.

This chain links TRBV7-6 with TRBJ2-7; TRBD2 agrees at 7 bases. Germline V gene data show CDR1 as SGHVS and CDR2 as FNYEAQ. The CDR3 extends over 18 amino acids. The V and J ends lost 0 bases and 6 bases, in that order; junction bases with no gene match: 17. Here the CDR3 reads CASSLAGTRGGRGGEQYF. CDR3 coding DNA: TGTGCCAGCAGCTTAGCAGGGACGAGGGGCGGGAGAGGTGGCGAGCAGTACTTC. Looking up the rest from reference TRBV7-6 and TRBJ2-7 gives the full variable domain: GAGVSQSPRYKVTKRGQDVALRCDPISGHVSLYWYRQALGQGPEFLTYFNYEAQQDKSGLPNDRFSAERPEGSISTLTIQRTEQRDSAMYRCASSLAGTRGGRGGEQYFGPGTRLTVT.

The CDR3 coding sequence is TGTGCCAGCAGCCAGACACGACAGGGAAATTCACCCCTCCACTTT. It is translated as CASSQTRQGNSPLHF. The chain is built from TRBV4-2 and TRBJ1-6; TRBD1 aligns across 7 bases. V lost 3 bases and J lost 7; bases outside the gene matches: 6. This CDR3 is 15 amino acids long. The germline V gene has CDR1 LGHNA and CDR2 YNFKEQ.

The chain links TRBV6-6 to TRBJ1-2, with 7 positions matching TRBD1. CDR3 length equals 15 residues. Germline CDR1 is MNHNY and CDR2 is SVGAGI (reference sequence). The V segment lost 0 bases and the J segment 3 bases; nucleotides outside the gene matches: 4. The CDR3 loop is CASSYSTGSYYGYTF. The CDR3 DNA sequence: TGTGCCAGCAGTTACTCGACAGGGTCTTACTATGGCTACACCTTC.

The J gene is TRBJ2-5, the V gene TRBV30; D tentatively reads TRBD1 or TRBD2 (5 bases each). Trimming removed 5 bases from V and 7 bases from J, with 14 bases in between. The germline CDR1 and CDR2 sequences are GTSNPN and SVGIG (reference sequence). The CDR3 length is 12 residues. The CDR3, as DNA: TGTGCCTGGGGAAGCCTTGGGGGGACCCAGTACTTC. This encodes CAWGSLGGTQYF.

CDR3 loop: CASTVDIGGETQYF. The DNA of the CDR3 is TGCGCCAGCACCGTAGACATAGGGGGGGAGACCCAGTACTTC. This chain joins TRBV5-1 and TRBJ2-5, with D perhaps being TRBD1 or TRBD2 (6 bases each). The CDR3 consists of 14 residues. The germline CDR1 and CDR2 sequences are SGHRS and YFSETQ. The V gene lost 6 bases and the J gene lost 5 bases, with 17 bases spanning the gap.